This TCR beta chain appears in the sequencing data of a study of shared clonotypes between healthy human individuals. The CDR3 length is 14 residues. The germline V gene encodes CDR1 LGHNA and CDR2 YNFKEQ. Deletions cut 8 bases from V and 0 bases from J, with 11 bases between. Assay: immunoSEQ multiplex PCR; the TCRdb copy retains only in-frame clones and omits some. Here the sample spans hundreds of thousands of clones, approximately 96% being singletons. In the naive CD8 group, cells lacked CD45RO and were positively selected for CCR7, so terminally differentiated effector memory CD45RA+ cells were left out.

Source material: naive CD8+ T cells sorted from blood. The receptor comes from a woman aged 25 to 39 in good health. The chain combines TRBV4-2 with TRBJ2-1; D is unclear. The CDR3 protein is CASGELNSYNEQFF. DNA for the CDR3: TGTGCCAGCGGCGAACTAAACTCCTACAATGAGCAGTTCTTC.